This entry describes one T cell receptor beta chain. CDR1 is MGHRA, CDR2 YSYEKL, per germline. V lost 0 bases to trimming and J lost 2 bases; unmatched junction nucleotides: 4. This CDR3 spans 17 amino acids. These data belong to a study of blood T cell repertoires in COVID-19. Assay used: immunoSEQ multiplex PCR; TCRdb lists only in-frame clones, some missing. The data contain about 190,000 clones, 86% of them seen just once; the ten biggest clones take up under 3%. This clonotype was sampled from a woman aged 25-40 years with active or convalescent COVID-19. The sample consisted of peripheral blood. The chain has TRBV4-1 and TRBJ2-3; the match to TRBD2 covers 11 bases. The CDR3 region is CASSQDGTSGSTDTQYF. For the CDR3, the DNA is TGCGCCAGCAGCCAAGATGGGACTAGCGGCTCCACAGATACGCAGTATTTT.